This T cell receptor beta chain appears in the sequencing data of a study of metastatic and nonmetastatic thyroid tumors. Study-wide background: Repertoires of blood and of tissue (tumor or nodule) from malignant and benign thyroid patients were compared.

Until they underwent thyroid surgery, no patient had received any treatment. MiXCR re-clonotyped the PCR reads for TCRdb. The table has 9,500 to 11,000 clones, more than 25% seen once. The TCR sequence derives from a female donor with papillary thyroid cancer or a benign thyroid nodule (not recorded which). Some clones in this sample may be carry-over from other donors' samples. Sequencing was done on a sample of tumor tissue.

The CDR3, as DNA: TGCAGTGCTAGAGATCCCTCGGGACAGCTGAACACTGAAGCTTTCTTT. Translating gives CSARDPSGQLNTEAFF. The chain links TRBV20-1 to TRBJ1-1, with 7 bases lining up with TRBD1. The CDR3 totals 16 residues. Trimming cost V 0 bases and J 0 bases; bases outside gene matches: 7. Germline V gene lookup returns CDR1 DFQATT and CDR2 SNEGSKA (reference sequence).